These T cell receptor beta chains were read from a single sample in a study of human T cells and chemical hapten exposure. TCRdb reprocessed the RACE reads with MiXCR, giving one entry per CDR3 protein. The sample yields 250,000 or so distinct CDR3 sequences, roughly 7.7% seen once. The sample was whole blood, taken in connection with sensitization to the hapten diphenylcyclopropenone (DPC). Source of these receptors: a man in his late teens or twenties with alopecia areata. Some clones in this sample may be carry-over from other donors' samples. The CDR3 runs from the conserved cysteine through the conserved F or W. The order of the fields is CDR3 protein, CDR3 DNA, J gene, D gene, V gene, clone size. A D gene is named only where the DNA matches it firmly. The size of a clone is reported for some rows only, either as once, few or many, or as a class for expanded clones.

cdr3_aa: CASSPDGITEAFF
cdr3_nt: TGTGCCAGCAGCCCCGACGGGATCACTGAAGCTTTCTTT
j_call: TRBJ1-1
d_call: -
v_call: TRBV7-9
clone_size: -

cdr3_aa: CASRITFSNLLQPQHF
cdr3_nt: TGTGCCAGCAGAATTACTTTCTCAAACCTACTCCAGCCCCAGCATTTT
j_call: TRBJ1-5
d_call: -
v_call: TRBV6-5
clone_size: -

cdr3_aa: CASSLDRGREETQYF
cdr3_nt: TGTGCCAGCTCACTCGACAGGGGGCGCGAAGAGACCCAGTACTTC
j_call: TRBJ2-5
d_call: TRBD1
v_call: TRBV18
clone_size: -

cdr3_aa: CSVGTYQETQYF
cdr3_nt: TGCAGCGTCGGGACTTACCAAGAGACCCAGTACTTC
j_call: TRBJ2-5
d_call: -
v_call: TRBV29-1
clone_size: -

cdr3_aa: CASSELGTSGELFF
cdr3_nt: TGTGCCAGCAGTGAATTGGGGACCTCAGGGGAGCTGTTTTTT
j_call: TRBJ2-2
d_call: -
v_call: TRBV25-1
clone_size: -

cdr3_aa: CASSLKGTGGHADTQYF
cdr3_nt: TGTGCCAGCAGCTTAAAGGGGACAGGGGGGCACGCAGATACGCAGTATTTT
j_call: TRBJ2-3
d_call: TRBD1
v_call: TRBV7-3
clone_size: many

cdr3_aa: CASDGTGYNEQFF
cdr3_nt: TGTGCCAGCGATGGGACCGGGTACAATGAGCAGTTCTTC
j_call: TRBJ2-1
d_call: -
v_call: TRBV6-2/TRBV6-3
clone_size: few

cdr3_aa: CASGGDISYNEQFF
cdr3_nt: TGTGCCAGCGGTGGGGACATTTCCTACAATGAGCAGTTCTTC
j_call: TRBJ2-1
d_call: -
v_call: TRBV25-1
clone_size: -

cdr3_aa: CASSLVLRGLFSGNTIYF
cdr3_nt: TGTGCCAGCAGTTTAGTCCTCCGGGGGCTCTTCTCTGGAAACACCATATATTTT
j_call: TRBJ1-3
d_call: -
v_call: TRBV12-3/TRBV12-4
clone_size: -

cdr3_aa: CSVEDWNKGSYGYTF
cdr3_nt: TGCAGCGTTGAAGATTGGAATAAGGGGAGTTATGGCTACACCTTC
j_call: TRBJ1-2
d_call: -
v_call: TRBV29-1
clone_size: -

cdr3_aa: CASSFPTLDTQYF
cdr3_nt: TGTGCCAGCAGCTTCCCAACGTTAGATACGCAGTATTTT
j_call: TRBJ2-3
d_call: -
v_call: TRBV7-9
clone_size: few

cdr3_aa: CASSTGGNEAFF
cdr3_nt: TGTGCCAGCAGTACGGGGGGAAATGAAGCTTTCTTT
j_call: TRBJ1-1
d_call: -
v_call: TRBV12-3/TRBV12-4
clone_size: -

cdr3_aa: CASGLGEHEQFF
cdr3_nt: TGTGCTAGTGGTCTGGGGGAGCATGAGCAGTTCTTC
j_call: TRBJ2-1
d_call: -
v_call: TRBV12-5
clone_size: few

cdr3_aa: CASSHATAGGRDTQYF
cdr3_nt: TGTGCCAGCAGCCATGCGACCGCGGGGGGGAGGGATACGCAGTATTTT
j_call: TRBJ2-3
d_call: TRBD2
v_call: TRBV6-6
clone_size: many